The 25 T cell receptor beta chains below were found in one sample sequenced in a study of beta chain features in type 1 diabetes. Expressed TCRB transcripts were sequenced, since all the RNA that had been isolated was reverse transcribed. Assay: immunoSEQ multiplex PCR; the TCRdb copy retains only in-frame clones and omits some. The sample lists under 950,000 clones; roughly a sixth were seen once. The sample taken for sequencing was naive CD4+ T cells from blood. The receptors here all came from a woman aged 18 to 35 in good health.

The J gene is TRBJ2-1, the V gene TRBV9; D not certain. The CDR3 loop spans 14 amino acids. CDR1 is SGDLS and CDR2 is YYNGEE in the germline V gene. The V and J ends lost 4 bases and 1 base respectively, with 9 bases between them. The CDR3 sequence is CASSQWQSYNEQFF. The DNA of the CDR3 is TGTGCCAGCAGCCAATGGCAATCCTACAATGAGCAGTTCTTC.

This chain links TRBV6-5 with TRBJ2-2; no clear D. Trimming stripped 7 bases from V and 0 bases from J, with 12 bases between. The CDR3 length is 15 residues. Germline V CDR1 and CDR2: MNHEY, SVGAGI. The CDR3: CASKRSETNTGELFF. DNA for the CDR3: TGTGCCAGCAAGAGGAGCGAAACGAACACCGGGGAGCTGTTTTTT.

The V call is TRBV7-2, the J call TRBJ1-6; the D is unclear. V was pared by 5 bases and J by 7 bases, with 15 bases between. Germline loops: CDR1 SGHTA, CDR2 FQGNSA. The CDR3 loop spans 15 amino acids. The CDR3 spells CASSLITNRNSPLHF. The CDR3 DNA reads TGTGCCAGCAGCCTTATCACTAATCGGAATTCACCCCTCCACTTT.

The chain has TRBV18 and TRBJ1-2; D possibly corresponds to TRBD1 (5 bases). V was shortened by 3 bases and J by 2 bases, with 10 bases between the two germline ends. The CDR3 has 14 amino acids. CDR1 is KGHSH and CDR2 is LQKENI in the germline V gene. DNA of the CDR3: TGTGCCAGCTCACCCGAGACAGTAAACTATGGCTACACCTTC. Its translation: CASSPETVNYGYTF.

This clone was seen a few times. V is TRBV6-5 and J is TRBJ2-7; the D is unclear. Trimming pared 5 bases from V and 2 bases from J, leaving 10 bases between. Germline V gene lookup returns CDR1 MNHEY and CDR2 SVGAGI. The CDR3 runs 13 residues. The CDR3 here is CASSEDSTYEQYF. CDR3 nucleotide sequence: TGTGCCAGCAGTGAAGACTCAACCTACGAGCAGTACTTC.

CDR3 coding DNA: TGTGCCAGCTCAGCCTACGGGGCGGCCTACGAGCAGTACTTC. Protein: CASSAYGAAYEQYF. V and J are TRBV18 and TRBJ2-7; the D gene could be TRBD1 or TRBD2 (5 bases each). CDR3 length equals 14 residues. Germline assignment: CDR1 KGHSH and CDR2 LQKENI. V lost 5 bases and J 2 bases, leaving 13 bases between the germline ends.

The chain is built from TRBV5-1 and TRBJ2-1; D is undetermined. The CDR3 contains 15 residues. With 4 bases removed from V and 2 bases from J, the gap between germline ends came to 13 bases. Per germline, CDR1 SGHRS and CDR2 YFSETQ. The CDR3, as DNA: TGCGCCAGCAGCCCCATTGCGGAAACCTACAATGAGCAGTTCTTC. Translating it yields CASSPIAETYNEQFF.

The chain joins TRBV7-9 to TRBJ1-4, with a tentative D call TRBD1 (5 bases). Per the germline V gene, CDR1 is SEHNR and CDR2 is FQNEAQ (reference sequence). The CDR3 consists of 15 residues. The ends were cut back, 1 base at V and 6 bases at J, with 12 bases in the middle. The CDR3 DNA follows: TGTGCCAGCAGCTTAGTCAGGGCTGTAGATGAAAAACTGTTTTTT. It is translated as CASSLVRAVDEKLFF.

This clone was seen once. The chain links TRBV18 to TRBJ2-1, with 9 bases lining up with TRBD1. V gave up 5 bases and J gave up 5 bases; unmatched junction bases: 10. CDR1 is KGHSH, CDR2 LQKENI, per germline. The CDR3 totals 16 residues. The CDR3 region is CASSISTGGVNNEQFF. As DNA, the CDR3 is TGTGCCAGCTCAATCTCGACAGGGGGGGTAAACAATGAGCAGTTCTTC.

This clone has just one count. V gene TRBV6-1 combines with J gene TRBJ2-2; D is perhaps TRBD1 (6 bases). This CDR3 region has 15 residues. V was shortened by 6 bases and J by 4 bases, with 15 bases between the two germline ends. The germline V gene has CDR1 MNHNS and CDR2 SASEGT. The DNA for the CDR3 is TGTGCCAGCAGGGACAGTTGGATCATCACCGGGGAGCTGTTTTTT. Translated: CASRDSWIITGELFF.

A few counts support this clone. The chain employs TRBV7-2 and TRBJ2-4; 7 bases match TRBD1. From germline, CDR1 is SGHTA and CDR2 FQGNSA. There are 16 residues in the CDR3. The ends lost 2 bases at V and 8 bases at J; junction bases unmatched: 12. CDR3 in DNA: TGTGCCAGCAGCTTATCCCCTAGGGCAGGGGGTCACATTCAGTACTTC. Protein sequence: CASSLSPRAGGHIQYF.

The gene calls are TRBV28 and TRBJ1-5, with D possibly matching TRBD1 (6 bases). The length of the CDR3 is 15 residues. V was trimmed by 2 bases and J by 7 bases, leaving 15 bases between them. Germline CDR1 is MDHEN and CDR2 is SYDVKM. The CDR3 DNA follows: TGTGCCAGCAGTTTACGCAGGGGAGTTTGGCAGCCCCAGCATTTT. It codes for CASSLRRGVWQPQHF. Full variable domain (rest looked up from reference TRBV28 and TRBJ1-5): DVKVTQSSRYLVKRTGEKVFLECVQDMDHENMFWYRQDPGLGLRLIYFSYDVKMKEKGDIPEGYSVSREKKERFSLILESASTNQTSMYLCASSLRRGVWQPQHFGDGTRLSIL.

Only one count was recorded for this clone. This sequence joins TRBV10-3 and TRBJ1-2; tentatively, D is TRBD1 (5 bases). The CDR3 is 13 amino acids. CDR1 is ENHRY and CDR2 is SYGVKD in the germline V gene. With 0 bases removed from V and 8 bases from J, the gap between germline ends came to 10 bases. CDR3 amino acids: CAISESGEYGYTF. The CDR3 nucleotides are TGTGCCATCAGTGAGTCGGGGGAGTACGGCTACACCTTC.

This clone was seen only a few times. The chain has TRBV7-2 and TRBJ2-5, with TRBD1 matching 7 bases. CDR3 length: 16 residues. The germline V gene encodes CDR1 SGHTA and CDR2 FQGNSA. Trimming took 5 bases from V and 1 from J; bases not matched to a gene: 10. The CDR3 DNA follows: TGTGCCAGCAGCCTCACCGGGACAGCATCCCAAGAGACCCAGTACTTC. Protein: CASSLTGTASQETQYF.

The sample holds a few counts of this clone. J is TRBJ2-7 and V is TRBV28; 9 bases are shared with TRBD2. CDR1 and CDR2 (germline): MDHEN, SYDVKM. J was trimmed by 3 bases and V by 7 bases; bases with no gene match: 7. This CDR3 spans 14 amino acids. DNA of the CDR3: TGTGCCAGCACTAGCGGGGCGACCGTCTACGAGCAGTACTTC. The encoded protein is CASTSGATVYEQYF.

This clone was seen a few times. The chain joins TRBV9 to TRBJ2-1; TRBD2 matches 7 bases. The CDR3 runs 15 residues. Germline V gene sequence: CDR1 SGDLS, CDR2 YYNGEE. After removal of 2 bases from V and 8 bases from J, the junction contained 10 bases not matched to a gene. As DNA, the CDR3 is TGTGCCAGCAGCGTCGTCGGGACTAAACAGGATGAGCAGTTCTTC. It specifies CASSVVGTKQDEQFF.

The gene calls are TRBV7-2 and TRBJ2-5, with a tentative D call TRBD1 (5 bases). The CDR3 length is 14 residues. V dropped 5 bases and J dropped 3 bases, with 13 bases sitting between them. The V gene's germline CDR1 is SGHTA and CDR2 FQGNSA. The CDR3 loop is CASSLGQGEETQYF. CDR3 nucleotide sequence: TGTGCCAGCAGCCTCGGGCAGGGCGAAGAGACCCAGTACTTC.

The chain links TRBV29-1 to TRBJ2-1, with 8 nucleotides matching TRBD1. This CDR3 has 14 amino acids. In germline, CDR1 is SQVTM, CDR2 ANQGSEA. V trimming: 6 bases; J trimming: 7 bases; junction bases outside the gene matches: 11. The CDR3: CSVVGQGRWNEQFF. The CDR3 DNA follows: TGCAGCGTGGTTGGACAGGGACGATGGAATGAGCAGTTCTTC.

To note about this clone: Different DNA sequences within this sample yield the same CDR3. CDR3 nucleotides: TGTGCCAGCAGCTTAGTCGGGGGGGTGAATGAGCAGTTCTTC. This encodes CASSLVGGVNEQFF. This chain connects TRBV7-2 to TRBJ2-1, with TRBD2 matching over 8 bases. This CDR3 contains 14 residues. J lost 7 bases, V lost 1 base, and 3 bases had no gene match. CDR1 SGHTA and CDR2 FQGNSA come from the germline V gene.

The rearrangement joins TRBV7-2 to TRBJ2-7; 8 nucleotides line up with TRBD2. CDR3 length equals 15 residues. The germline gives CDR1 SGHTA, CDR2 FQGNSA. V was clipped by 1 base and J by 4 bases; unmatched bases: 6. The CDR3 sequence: CASSLVSGNGYEQYF. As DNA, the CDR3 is TGTGCCAGCAGCTTAGTTAGCGGGAACGGATACGAGCAGTACTTC.

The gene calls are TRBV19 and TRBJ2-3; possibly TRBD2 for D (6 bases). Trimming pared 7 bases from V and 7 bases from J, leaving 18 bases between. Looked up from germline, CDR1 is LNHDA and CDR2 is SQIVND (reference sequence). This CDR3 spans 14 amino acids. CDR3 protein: CASMAGWTENTQYF. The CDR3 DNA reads TGTGCCAGTATGGCGGGGTGGACGGAAAATACGCAGTATTTT.

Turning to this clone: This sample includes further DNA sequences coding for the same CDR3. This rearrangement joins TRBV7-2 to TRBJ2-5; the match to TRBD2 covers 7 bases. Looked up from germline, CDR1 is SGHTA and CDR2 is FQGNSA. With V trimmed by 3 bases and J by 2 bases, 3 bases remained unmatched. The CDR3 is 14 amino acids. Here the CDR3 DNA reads TGTGCCAGCAGCTTGGGCGGGGGTCAAGAGACCCAGTACTTC. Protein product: CASSLGGGQETQYF. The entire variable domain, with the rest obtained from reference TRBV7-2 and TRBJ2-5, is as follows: GAGVSQSPSNKVTEKGKDVELRCDPISGHTALYWYRQSLGQGLEFLIYFQGNSAPDKSGLPSDRFSAERTGGSVSTLTIQRTQQEDSAVYLCASSLGGGQETQYFGPGTRLLVL.

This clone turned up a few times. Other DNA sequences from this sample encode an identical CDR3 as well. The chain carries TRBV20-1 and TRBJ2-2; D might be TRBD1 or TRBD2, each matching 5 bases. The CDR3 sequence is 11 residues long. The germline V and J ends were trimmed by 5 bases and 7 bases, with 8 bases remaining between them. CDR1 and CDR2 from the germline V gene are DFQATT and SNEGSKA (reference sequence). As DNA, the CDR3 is TGCAGTGCTCGAGGGGTCGGGGAGCTGTTTTTT. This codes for CSARGVGELFF.

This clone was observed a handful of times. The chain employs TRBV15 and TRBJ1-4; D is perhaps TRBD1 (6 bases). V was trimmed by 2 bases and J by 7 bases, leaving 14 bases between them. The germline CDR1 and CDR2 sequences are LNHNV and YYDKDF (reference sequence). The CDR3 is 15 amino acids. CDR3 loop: CATSRLDRDTEKLFF. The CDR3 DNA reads TGTGCCACCAGCAGACTTGACCGGGACACTGAAAAACTGTTTTTT.

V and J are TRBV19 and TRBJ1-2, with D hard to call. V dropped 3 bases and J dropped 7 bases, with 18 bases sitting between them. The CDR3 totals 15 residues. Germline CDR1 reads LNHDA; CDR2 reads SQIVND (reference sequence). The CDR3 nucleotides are TGTGCCAGTAGTATCTACCCCGGGGAATCGTTTGGCTACACCTTC. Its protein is CASSIYPGESFGYTF.